The 28 T cell receptor beta chains below come from one sample, sequenced in a study of blood T cell repertoires in COVID-19. Profiled with immunoSEQ multiplex PCR; TCRdb holds only in-frame clones, not every one. Of 200,000 or so clones listed, less than 90% were seen once; the top ten hold roughly 2%. Sequenced: peripheral blood. These receptors were taken from a man aged 65 to 85 with active or convalescent COVID-19.

The CDR3 region has the DNA TGCGCCAGCAGCGGCCGCTATGGCTACACCTTC. Translating gives CASSGRYGYTF. J is TRBJ1-2 and V is TRBV4-3; no reliable D call. V lost 5 bases and J 4 bases, leaving 5 bases between the germline ends. The germline gives CDR1 LGHNA, CDR2 YSLEER. The CDR3 sequence is 11 residues long.

The chain is built from TRBV18 and TRBJ1-2, with D tentatively TRBD1 (6 bases). This CDR3 is built from 13 residues. From germline, CDR1 is KGHSH and CDR2 LQKENI. Trimming left V 6 bases short and J 4 bases short, with 12 bases between. The CDR3 reads CASSTDSSYGYTF. CDR3 nucleotides: TGTGCCAGCTCGACGGACAGTTCCTATGGCTACACCTTC.

The V gene is TRBV5-1, the J gene TRBJ2-1; 9 nucleotides line up with TRBD2. The CDR3 runs to 15 residues. V lost 4 bases, J lost 6 bases, and 8 bases stayed unmatched. The germline V gene encodes CDR1 SGHRS and CDR2 YFSETQ. The CDR3 nucleotides are TGCGCCAGCAGCCCCTCGACTAGCGGTTCCAATGAGCAGTTCTTC. Translating it yields CASSPSTSGSNEQFF.

CDR3 region: CASSGTGQGLGGYTF. The CDR3 DNA reads as TGTGCCAGCAGCGGCACGGGACAGGGATTGGGTGGCTACACCTTC. This sequence joins TRBV5-6 and TRBJ1-2; TRBD1 matches 9 bases. With 4 bases clipped from V and 7 bases from J, the junction kept 11 bases outside the gene matches. This CDR3 contains 15 residues. Germline values: CDR1 SGHDT, CDR2 YYEEEE.

The rearrangement links TRBV5-1 to TRBJ1-5; 7 nucleotides align to TRBD1. The V segment lost 8 bases and the J segment 7 bases; nucleotides outside the gene matches: 9. Germline assignment: CDR1 SGHRS and CDR2 YFSETQ. The CDR3 sequence is 13 residues long. The CDR3 here is CASRQGSGQPQHF. The CDR3 DNA sequence: TGCGCCAGTAGACAGGGCTCAGGACAGCCCCAGCATTTT.

In its sample, this clone was seen a few times. CDR3: CAISARASGNPTDTQYF. CDR3 sequence (DNA): TGTGCCATCAGTGCCCGGGCTAGCGGGAACCCCACAGATACGCAGTATTTT. The V call is TRBV10-3, the J call TRBJ2-3, with 9 nucleotides matching TRBD2. Germline CDR1 reads ENHRY; CDR2 reads SYGVKD. The CDR3 is 17 residues long. Germline trimming cut 4 bases from V and 2 bases from J; bases unmatched to any gene: 10.

The rearrangement uses TRBV27 and TRBJ2-3; 8 bases fit TRBD2. V shed 4 bases and J 3 bases; nucleotides not matched to a gene: 6. The CDR3 consists of 15 residues. Germline V CDR1 and CDR2: MNHEY, SMNVEV (reference sequence). CDR3 region: CASSWGLEVTDTQYF. CDR3 DNA: TGTGCCAGCAGTTGGGGACTAGAAGTGACAGATACGCAGTATTTT.

Only one count was recorded for this clone. The chain uses TRBV10-1 and TRBJ2-7, with 8 bases lining up with TRBD2. Trimming took 7 bases from V and 7 from J; bases not matched to a gene: 12. This CDR3 has 14 residues. CDR1 WNHNN and CDR2 SYGVQD come from the germline V gene (reference sequence). DNA of the CDR3: TGCGCCAGCACGTTCACTAGCGGAAAAAGGGAGCAGTACTTC. Its translation: CASTFTSGKREQYF.

This clone was recorded once. The chain has TRBV7-2 and TRBJ2-1; 10 nucleotides align to TRBD2. Germline loops: CDR1 SGHTA, CDR2 FQGNSA. The CDR3 extends over 16 amino acids. With 3 bases clipped from V and 6 bases from J, the junction kept 8 bases outside the gene matches. The CDR3 loop is CASSLKPRLAGNEQFF. The CDR3 region has the DNA TGTGCCAGCAGCTTGAAGCCGAGACTAGCGGGCAATGAGCAGTTCTTC.

This rearrangement joins TRBV5-4 to TRBJ2-2; unclear D gene. This CDR3 is built from 13 residues. Germline values: CDR1 SGHNT, CDR2 YYREEE (reference sequence). Deletions cut 1 base from V and 8 bases from J, with 9 bases between. The CDR3 spells CASSLRLDGELFF. CDR3 nucleotide sequence: TGTGCCAGCAGCTTGCGCCTAGATGGGGAGCTGTTTTTT.

The V and J genes are TRBV19 and TRBJ2-7; the match to TRBD1 covers 12 bases. This CDR3 spans 15 amino acids. V trimming: 5 bases; J trimming: 4 bases; junction bases outside the gene matches: 6. The V gene's germline CDR1 is LNHDA and CDR2 SQIVND (reference sequence). CDR3 sequence (DNA): TGTGCCAGTAGTTCACGGGACAGGGGGCCTTACGAGCAGTACTTC. As protein: CASSSRDRGPYEQYF.

The genes are TRBV10-3 and TRBJ2-5; TRBD1 might be the D (5 bases). The CDR3 runs to 16 residues. V gave up 2 bases and J gave up 4 bases, with 17 bases separating them. CDR1 is ENHRY and CDR2 is SYGVKD in the germline V gene. The CDR3, as DNA: TGTGCCATCAGTGAGAACACCTTTGGGGCGTTAGAGACCCAGTACTTC. It encodes CAISENTFGALETQYF.

The J gene is TRBJ2-1, the V gene TRBV5-4; D may correspond to TRBD1 or TRBD2 (10 bases each). The germline V gene has CDR1 SGHNT and CDR2 YYREEE (reference sequence). This CDR3 is 20 amino acids long. Trimming removed 4 bases from V and 3 bases from J, with 29 bases in between. CDR3 nucleotide sequence: TGTGCCAGCAGCAGCGGGACAGGGGAGTGGGGACTAGCGAACTACAATGAGCAGTTCTTC. Encoded protein: CASSSGTGEWGLANYNEQFF.

The chain is built from TRBV3-1 (or the pseudogene TRBV3-2) and TRBJ1-6; TRBD1 might be the D (5 bases). Germline CDR1 and CDR2: LGHDT and YNNKEL (reference sequence). The CDR3 has 14 amino acids. Trimming stripped 2 bases from V and 9 bases from J, with 11 bases between. The CDR3 reads CASSQIQGFSPLHF. The CDR3 bases are TGTGCCAGCAGCCAAATTCAGGGATTTTCACCCCTCCACTTT.

The chain uses TRBV19 and TRBJ1-2; 10 bases fit TRBD1. The ends lost 6 bases at V and 1 base at J; junction bases unmatched: 5. The CDR3 sequence is 15 residues long. Germline-derived CDR1 and CDR2 are LNHDA and SQIVND (reference sequence). The CDR3 region is CASRMDRGSNYGYTF. The CDR3 DNA is TGTGCCAGTAGGATGGACAGGGGGAGTAACTATGGCTACACCTTC. Full variable domain (outside the CDR3, taken from reference TRBV19 and TRBJ1-2): DGGITQSPKYLFRKEGQNVTLSCEQNLNHDAMYWYRQDPGQGLRLIYYSQIVNDFQKGDIAEGYSVSREKKESFPLTVTSAQKNPTAFYLCASRMDRGSNYGYTFGSGTRLTVV.

This clone has just one count. This chain's CDR3 is CAISDRGGETQYF. CDR3 in DNA: TGTGCCATCAGTGATCGGGGGGGGGAGACCCAGTACTTC. The chain recombines TRBV10-3 with TRBJ2-5; TRBD2 matches at 8 bases. This CDR3 spans 13 amino acids. V shed 3 bases and J 5 bases; nucleotides not matched to a gene: 2. Germline CDR1 and CDR2: ENHRY and SYGVKD.

This clone appeared a single time. V usage is TRBV19 and J usage is TRBJ2-3, with D unclear. V was pared by 1 base and J by 5 bases, with 7 bases between. Germline-derived CDR1 and CDR2 are LNHDA and SQIVND (reference sequence). The CDR3 totals 13 residues. CDR3: CASSIGGVDTQYF. CDR3 DNA sequence: TGTGCCAGTAGTATAGGCGGCGTAGATACGCAGTATTTT.

The rearrangement uses TRBV11-2 and TRBJ1-2; D is uncertain. The CDR3 is made up of 14 amino acids. The germline V gene has CDR1 SGHAT and CDR2 FQNNGV. Trimming took off 5 bases at V and 5 bases at J, with 15 bases between the two ends. DNA of the CDR3: TGTGCCAGCAGCCCCAGCACCGGGATTTATGGCTACACCTTC. This codes for CASSPSTGIYGYTF.

The J gene is TRBJ2-3, the V gene TRBV6-5, with 8 nucleotides matching TRBD2. Trimming at V came to 5 bases and at J to 4 bases, leaving 8 bases not matched to a gene. Germline values: CDR1 MNHEY, CDR2 SVGAGI. This CDR3 has 15 residues. CDR3 sequence: CASSLGTSGSDTQYF. As DNA, the CDR3 is TGTGCCAGCAGTCTCGGGACTAGTGGGTCAGATACGCAGTATTTT.

The chain recombines TRBV6-6 with TRBJ1-4, with D perhaps TRBD1 (6 bases). V was shortened by 7 bases and J by 12 bases, with 21 bases between the two germline ends. The CDR3 length is 14 residues. In germline, CDR1 is MNHNY, CDR2 SVGAGI (reference sequence). Here the CDR3 reads CASTSTGRYWELFF. The CDR3 DNA follows: TGTGCCAGCACCTCGACAGGACGGTACTGGGAACTGTTTTTT.

This sequence joins TRBV6-5 and TRBJ2-3, with 7 bases aligning to TRBD1. Germline loops: CDR1 MNHEY, CDR2 SVGAGI. Trimming took 5 bases from V and 0 from J; bases not matched to a gene: 5. This CDR3 is 15 amino acids long. The CDR3 region is CASSIDRVSTDTQYF. CDR3 nucleotide sequence: TGTGCCAGCAGTATCGACAGGGTTAGCACAGATACGCAGTATTTT.

The chain carries TRBV3-1 (or the pseudogene TRBV3-2) and TRBJ2-5; TRBD2 might be the D (6 bases). V shed 3 bases and J shed 1 base, with 15 bases lying between them. The CDR3 has 16 residues. Germline V gives CDR1 LGHDT, CDR2 YNNKEL (reference sequence). The CDR3 loop is CASSQTRGTRQETQYF. DNA for the CDR3: TGTGCCAGCAGCCAGACGCGGGGAACCCGCCAAGAGACCCAGTACTTC.

This clone was observed a handful of times. The rearrangement uses TRBV3-1 (or the pseudogene TRBV3-2) and TRBJ2-5, with TRBD2 matching over 15 bases. Trimming cost V 3 bases and J 5 bases; bases outside gene matches: 7. CDR1 is LGHDT, CDR2 YNNKEL, per germline (reference sequence). The CDR3 spans 17 residues. This CDR3 reads CASSQGLAGGPRETQYF. The CDR3 DNA reads as TGTGCCAGCAGCCAGGGACTAGCGGGAGGACCGCGGGAGACCCAGTACTTC.

J is TRBJ2-1 and V is TRBV2, with TRBD1 as a possible D gene (6 bases). CDR1 is SNHLY and CDR2 is FYNNEI in the germline V gene. The CDR3 spans 11 residues. V dropped 6 bases and J dropped 14 bases, with 14 bases sitting between them. In DNA form, the CDR3 reads TGTGCCAGCAGGGCTCAGGGGCAAAAGTTCTTC. Amino acid sequence: CASRAQGQKFF.

The gene calls are TRBV10-2 and TRBJ1-4; D is unresolved. The V gene lost 7 bases and the J gene lost 6 bases, with 6 bases spanning the gap. This CDR3 region has 11 residues. Germline values: CDR1 WSHSY, CDR2 SAAADI. CDR3 sequence reads: CASKRDEKLFF. The CDR3 DNA reads TGCGCCAGCAAGAGGGATGAAAAACTGTTTTTT.

The CDR3 reads CASRWTGINTEAFF. The CDR3 DNA reads TGTGCCAGCAGGTGGACAGGAATTAACACTGAAGCTTTCTTT. This rearrangement joins TRBV28 to TRBJ1-1, with TRBD1 identical over 7 bases. The CDR3 length is 14 residues. Trimming took 6 bases from V and 2 from J; bases not matched to a gene: 6. Germline V gene sequence: CDR1 MDHEN, CDR2 SYDVKM.

The chain employs TRBV9 and TRBJ1-3; 8 bases are a match to TRBD1. Germline loops: CDR1 SGDLS, CDR2 YYNGEE. CDR3 size: 18 residues. After removal of 0 bases from V and 0 bases from J, the junction contained 8 bases not matched to a gene. The CDR3, as DNA: TGTGCCAGCAGCGTAGAGGTCGGACAGGGTTACTCTGGAAACACCATATATTTT. It translates to CASSVEVGQGYSGNTIYF.

V and J are TRBV19 and TRBJ2-3; maybe TRBD2 (6 bases). The CDR3 extends over 12 amino acids. Germline V gene data show CDR1 as LNHDA and CDR2 as SQIVND (reference sequence). V lost 5 bases, J lost 10 bases, and 13 bases lay in between. The CDR3 DNA is TGTGCCAGTAGTCGAACGGGAGACGCGCAGTATTTT. Translated, it gives CASSRTGDAQYF. Filled out from reference TRBV19 and TRBJ2-3, the complete variable domain reads DGGITQSPKYLFRKEGQNVTLSCEQNLNHDAMYWYRQDPGQGLRLIYYSQIVNDFQKGDIAEGYSVSREKKESFPLTVTSAQKNPTAFYLCASSRTGDAQYFGPGTRLTVL.